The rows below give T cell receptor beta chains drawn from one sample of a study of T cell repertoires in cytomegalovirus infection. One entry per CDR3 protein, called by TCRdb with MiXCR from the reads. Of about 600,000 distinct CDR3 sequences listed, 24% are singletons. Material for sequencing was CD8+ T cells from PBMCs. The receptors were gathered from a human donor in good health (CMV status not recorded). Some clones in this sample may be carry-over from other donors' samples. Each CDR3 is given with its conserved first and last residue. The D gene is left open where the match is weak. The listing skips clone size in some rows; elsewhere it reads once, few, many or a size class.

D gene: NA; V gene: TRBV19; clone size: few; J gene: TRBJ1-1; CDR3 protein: CASSLPPFARGAPDTEAFF; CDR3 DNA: TGTGCCAGTAGTCTACCACCGTTTGCACGGGGGGCCCCGGACACTGAAGCTTTCTTT
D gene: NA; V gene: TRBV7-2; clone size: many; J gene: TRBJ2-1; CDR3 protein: CASSSWTTYNEQFF; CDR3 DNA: TGTGCCAGCAGCTCATGGACCACCTACAATGAGCAGTTCTTC
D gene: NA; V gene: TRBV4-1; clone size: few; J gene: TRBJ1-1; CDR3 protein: CASSQVGRGENTEAFF; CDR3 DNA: TGCGCCAGCAGCCAAGTGGGAAGGGGAGAGAACACTGAAGCTTTCTTT
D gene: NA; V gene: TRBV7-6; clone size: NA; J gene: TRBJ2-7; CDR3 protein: CASSLAGMGLQYF; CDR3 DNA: TGTGCCAGCAGCTTAGCGGGTATGGGGTTGCAGTACTTC
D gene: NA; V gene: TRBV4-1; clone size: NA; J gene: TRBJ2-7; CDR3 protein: CASSQAIDSYEQYF; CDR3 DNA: TGCGCCAGCAGCCAAGCCATTGACAGCTACGAGCAGTACTTC
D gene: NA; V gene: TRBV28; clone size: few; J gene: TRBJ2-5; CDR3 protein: CASSEQGEQETQYF; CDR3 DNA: TGTGCCAGCAGCGAGCAAGGGGAACAAGAGACCCAGTACTTC
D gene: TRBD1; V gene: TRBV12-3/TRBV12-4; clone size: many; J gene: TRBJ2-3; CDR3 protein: CASSLAEGANTDTQYF; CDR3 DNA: TGTGCCAGCAGTTTAGCAGAGGGGGCTAACACAGATACGCAGTATTTT
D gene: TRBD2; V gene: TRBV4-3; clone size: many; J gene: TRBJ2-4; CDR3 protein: CASSQEVAGTPKNIQYF; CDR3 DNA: TGCGCCAGCAGCCAAGAAGTAGCGGGGACCCCCAAAAACATTCAGTACTTC
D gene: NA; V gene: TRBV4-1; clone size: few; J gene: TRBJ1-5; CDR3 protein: CASSQELASNQPQHF; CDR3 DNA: TGCGCCAGCAGCCAAGAACTCGCGAGCAATCAGCCCCAGCATTTT
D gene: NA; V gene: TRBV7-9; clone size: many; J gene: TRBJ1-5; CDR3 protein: CASSGRGGDQPQHF; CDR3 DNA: TGTGCCAGCAGCGGTAGGGGGGGGGACCAGCCCCAGCATTTT
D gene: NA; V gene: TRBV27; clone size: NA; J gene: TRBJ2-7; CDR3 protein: CASSSIPTVGWQNEQYF; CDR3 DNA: TGTGCCAGCAGTTCGATACCGACAGTTGGGTGGCAAAACGAGCAGTACTTC
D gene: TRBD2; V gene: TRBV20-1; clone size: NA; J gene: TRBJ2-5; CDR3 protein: CSARDSGGAGETQYF; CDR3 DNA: TGCAGTGCTAGAGATAGCGGGGGGGCCGGGGAGACCCAGTACTTC
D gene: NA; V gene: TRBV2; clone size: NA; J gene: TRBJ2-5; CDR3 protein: CASIGGLETQYF; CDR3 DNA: TGTGCCAGCATAGGGGGGCTGGAGACCCAGTACTTC
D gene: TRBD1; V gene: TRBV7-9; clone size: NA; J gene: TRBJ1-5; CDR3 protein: CASTKDRGQPQHF; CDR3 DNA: TGTGCCAGCACCAAGGACAGGGGTCAGCCCCAGCATTTT
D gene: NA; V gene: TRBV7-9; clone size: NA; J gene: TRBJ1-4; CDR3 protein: CASSEGLSSGEKLFF; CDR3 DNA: TGTGCCAGCAGCGAGGGACTCTCGAGTGGGGAAAAACTGTTTTTT
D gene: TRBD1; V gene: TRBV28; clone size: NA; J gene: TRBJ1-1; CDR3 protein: CASSFWGTVANAEAFF; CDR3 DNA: TGTGCCAGCAGTTTTTGGGGGACAGTGGCGAACGCTGAAGCTTTCTTT
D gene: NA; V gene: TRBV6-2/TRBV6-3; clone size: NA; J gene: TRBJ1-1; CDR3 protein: CASIGWSNTEAFF; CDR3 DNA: TGTGCCAGCATTGGATGGTCGAACACTGAAGCTTTCTTT
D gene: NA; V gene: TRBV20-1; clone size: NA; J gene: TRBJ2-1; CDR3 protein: CSASVASPYNEQFF; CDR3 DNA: TGCAGTGCTAGTGTTGCATCCCCCTACAATGAGCAGTTCTTC
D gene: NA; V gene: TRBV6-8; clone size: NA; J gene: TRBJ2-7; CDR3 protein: CANSWGRSYEQYF; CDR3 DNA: TGTGCCAACAGTTGGGGACGGTCCTACGAGCAGTACTTC
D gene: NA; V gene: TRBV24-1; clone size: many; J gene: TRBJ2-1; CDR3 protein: CATSPGYNEQFF; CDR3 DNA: TGTGCCACCAGCCCCGGCTACAATGAGCAGTTCTTC
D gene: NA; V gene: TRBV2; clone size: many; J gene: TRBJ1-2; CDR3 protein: CASDPGGGYGYTF; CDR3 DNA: TGTGCCAGCGACCCCGGGGGTGGCTATGGCTACACCTTC
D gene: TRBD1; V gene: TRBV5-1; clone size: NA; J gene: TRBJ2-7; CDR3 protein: CASSFVDRYISYEQYF; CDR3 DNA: TGCGCCAGCAGCTTTGTGGACAGGTATATCTCCTACGAGCAGTACTTC
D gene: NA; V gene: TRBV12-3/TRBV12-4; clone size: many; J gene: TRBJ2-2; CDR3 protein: CASSLASGSEGQNTGELFF; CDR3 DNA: TGTGCCAGCAGTTTAGCGTCCGGAAGTGAGGGACAGAACACCGGGGAGCTGTTTTTT
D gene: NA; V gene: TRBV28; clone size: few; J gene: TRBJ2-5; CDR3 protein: CASSRNRFGETQYF; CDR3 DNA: TGTGCCAGCAGTCGTAATCGGTTTGGAGAGACCCAGTACTTC
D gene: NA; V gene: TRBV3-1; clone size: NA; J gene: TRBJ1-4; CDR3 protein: CASSQAAWTVRNEKLFF; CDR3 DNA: TGTGCCAGCAGCCAAGCCGCGTGGACAGTACGTAATGAAAAACTGTTTTTT
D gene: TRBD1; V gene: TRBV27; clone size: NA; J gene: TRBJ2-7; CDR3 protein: CASNPGTGGEQYF; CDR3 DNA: TGTGCCAGCAACCCCGGGACAGGGGGTGAGCAGTACTTC
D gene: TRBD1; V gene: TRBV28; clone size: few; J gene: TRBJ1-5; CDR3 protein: CASSPLDRENQPQHF; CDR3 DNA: TGTGCCAGCAGTCCCCTTGACAGGGAGAATCAGCCCCAGCATTTT
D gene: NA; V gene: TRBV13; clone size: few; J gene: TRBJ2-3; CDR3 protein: CASSLWEIDTQYF; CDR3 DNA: TGTGCCAGCAGCTTATGGGAGATAGATACGCAGTATTTT
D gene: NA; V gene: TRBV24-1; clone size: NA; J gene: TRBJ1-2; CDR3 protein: CATRGVEIYGYTF; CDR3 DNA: TGTGCCACTCGTGGGGTGGAAATCTATGGCTACACCTTC
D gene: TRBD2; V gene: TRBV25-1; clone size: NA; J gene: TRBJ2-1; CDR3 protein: CASSEKGGGYNEQFF; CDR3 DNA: TGTGCCAGCAGTGAAAAAGGCGGGGGGTACAATGAGCAGTTCTTC
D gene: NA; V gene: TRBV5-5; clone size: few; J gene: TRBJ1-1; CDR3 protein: CASSLPQTKTEAFF; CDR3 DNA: TGTGCCAGCAGCCTCCCCCAAACGAAAACTGAAGCTTTCTTT
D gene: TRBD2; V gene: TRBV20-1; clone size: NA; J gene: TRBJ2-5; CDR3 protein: CSARDRLAGNVQETQYF; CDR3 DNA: TGCAGTGCTAGAGATCGCCTAGCGGGGAACGTTCAAGAGACCCAGTACTTC
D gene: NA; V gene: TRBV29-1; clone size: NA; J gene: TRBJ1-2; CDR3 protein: CSVEDRPGGYTF; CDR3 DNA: TGCAGCGTTGAAGACCGGCCGGGGGGCTACACCTTC
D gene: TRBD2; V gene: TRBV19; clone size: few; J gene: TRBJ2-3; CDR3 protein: CASNPASGGTDTQYF; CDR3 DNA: TGTGCCAGTAACCCGGCTAGCGGGGGCACAGATACGCAGTATTTT
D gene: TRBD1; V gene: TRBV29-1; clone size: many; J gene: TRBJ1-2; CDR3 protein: CSVGTERTYGYTF; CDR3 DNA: TGCAGCGTAGGGACAGAGAGGACCTATGGCTACACCTTC
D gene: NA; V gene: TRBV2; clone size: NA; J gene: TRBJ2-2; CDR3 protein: CASSAGSELFF; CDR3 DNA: TGTGCCAGCAGTGCTGGAAGTGAGCTGTTTTTT
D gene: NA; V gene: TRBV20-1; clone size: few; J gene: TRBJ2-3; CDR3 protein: CSAREEGGLTDTQYF; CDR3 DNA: TGCAGTGCTAGAGAAGAGGGGGGCCTCACAGATACGCAGTATTTT
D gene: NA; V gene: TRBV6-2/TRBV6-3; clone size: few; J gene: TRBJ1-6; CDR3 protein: CASSSAGTIRGSPLHF; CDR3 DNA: TGTGCCAGCAGTTCAGCAGGGACGATACGCGGGTCACCCCTCCACTTT
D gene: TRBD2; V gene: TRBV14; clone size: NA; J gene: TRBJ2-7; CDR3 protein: CASSPWTSGETYEQYF; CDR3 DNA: TGTGCCAGCAGCCCATGGACTAGCGGGGAGACCTACGAGCAGTACTTC
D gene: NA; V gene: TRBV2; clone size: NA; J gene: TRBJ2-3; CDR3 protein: CARTGREADTQYF; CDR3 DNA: TGTGCCAGGACAGGGAGGGAAGCAGATACGCAGTATTTT
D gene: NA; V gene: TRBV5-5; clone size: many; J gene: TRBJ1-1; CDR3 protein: CASSFREGTEAFF; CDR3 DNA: TGTGCCAGCAGCTTCAGGGAGGGCACTGAAGCTTTCTTT
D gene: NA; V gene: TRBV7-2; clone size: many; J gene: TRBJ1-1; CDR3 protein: CASSLVGGGMNTEAFF; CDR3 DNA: TGTGCCAGCAGCTTAGTAGGAGGGGGTATGAACACTGAAGCTTTCTTT
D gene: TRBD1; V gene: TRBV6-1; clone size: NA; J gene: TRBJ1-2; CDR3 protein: CASSATGGDGYTF; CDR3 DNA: TGTGCCAGCAGTGCTACAGGGGGGGATGGCTACACCTTC
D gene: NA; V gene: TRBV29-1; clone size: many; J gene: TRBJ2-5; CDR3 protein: CSVPDMKETQYF; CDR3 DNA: TGCAGCGTTCCCGACATGAAGGAGACCCAGTACTTC
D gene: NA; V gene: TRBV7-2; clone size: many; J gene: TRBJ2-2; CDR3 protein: CASSLENYAGTGELFF; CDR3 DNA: TGTGCCAGCAGCTTAGAAAATTATGCGGGCACCGGGGAGCTGTTTTTT
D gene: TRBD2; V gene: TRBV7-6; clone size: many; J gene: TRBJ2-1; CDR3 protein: CASSPTRAGGAYGQFF; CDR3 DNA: TGTGCCAGCAGCCCCACCCGAGCGGGGGGAGCCTATGGGCAGTTCTTC
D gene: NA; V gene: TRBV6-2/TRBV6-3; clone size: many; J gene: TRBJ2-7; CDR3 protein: CASSYPRERSYEQYF; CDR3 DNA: TGTGCCAGCAGTTACCCCCGGGAGCGTTCCTACGAGCAGTACTTC
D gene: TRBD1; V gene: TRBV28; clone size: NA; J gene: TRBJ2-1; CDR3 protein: CASAAPTGTYNEQFF; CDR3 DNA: TGTGCCAGCGCTGCCCCGACAGGGACCTACAATGAGCAGTTCTTC
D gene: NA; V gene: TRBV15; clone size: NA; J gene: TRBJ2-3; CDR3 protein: CATSTGRHTDTQYF; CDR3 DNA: TGTGCCACCAGCACGGGTAGACACACAGATACGCAGTATTTT
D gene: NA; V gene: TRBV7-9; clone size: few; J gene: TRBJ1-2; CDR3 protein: CASSLRRDTQYEDYGYTF; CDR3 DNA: TGTGCCAGCAGCTTGCGACGGGACACCCAATACGAGGACTATGGCTACACCTTC